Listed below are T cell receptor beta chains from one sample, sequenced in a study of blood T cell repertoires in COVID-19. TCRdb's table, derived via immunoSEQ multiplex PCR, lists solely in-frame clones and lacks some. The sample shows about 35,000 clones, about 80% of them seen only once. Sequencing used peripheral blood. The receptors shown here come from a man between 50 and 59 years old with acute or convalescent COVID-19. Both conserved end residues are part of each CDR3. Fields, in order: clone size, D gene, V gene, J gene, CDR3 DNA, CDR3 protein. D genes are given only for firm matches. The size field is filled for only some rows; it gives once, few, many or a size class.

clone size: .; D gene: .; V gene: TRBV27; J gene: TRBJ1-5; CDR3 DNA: TGTGCCAGCAGTTTAACATCGGGACTCCCGAATCAGCCCCAGCATTTT; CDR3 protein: CASSLTSGLPNQPQHF
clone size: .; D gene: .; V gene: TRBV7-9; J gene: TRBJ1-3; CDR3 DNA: TGTGCCAGCAGCCCCGCCGGCCAGGGGAGAAACACCATATATTTT; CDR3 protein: CASSPAGQGRNTIYF
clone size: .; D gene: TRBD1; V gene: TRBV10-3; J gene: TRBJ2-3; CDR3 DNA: TGTGCCGTCTCCCCAGGGGGCGTAACAGATACGCAGTATTTT; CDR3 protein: CAVSPGGVTDTQYF
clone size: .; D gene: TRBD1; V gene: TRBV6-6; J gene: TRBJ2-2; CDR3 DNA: TGTGCCAGCAGTATTCGGACAGGGCTAAACACCGGGGAGCTGTTTTTT; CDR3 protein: CASSIRTGLNTGELFF
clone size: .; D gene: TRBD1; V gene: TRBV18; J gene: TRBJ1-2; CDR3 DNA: TGTGCCAGCTCACCGGGGACGGCAGGGGGCGCGAATGGCTACACCTTC; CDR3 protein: CASSPGTAGGANGYTF
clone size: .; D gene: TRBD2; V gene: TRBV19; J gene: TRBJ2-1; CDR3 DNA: TGTGCCAGTAGTATCCCCGGACTAGTCAATGAGCAGTTCTTC; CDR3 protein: CASSIPGLVNEQFF
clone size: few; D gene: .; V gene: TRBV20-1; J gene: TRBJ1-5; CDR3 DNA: TGCAGTGCTAGTCCTTTCAATCAGCCCCAGCATTTT; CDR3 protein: CSASPFNQPQHF
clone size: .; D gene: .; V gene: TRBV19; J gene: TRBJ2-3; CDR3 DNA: TGTGCCAGTAGTTCACAGGGGACTGGAACAGATACGCAGTATTTT; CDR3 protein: CASSSQGTGTDTQYF
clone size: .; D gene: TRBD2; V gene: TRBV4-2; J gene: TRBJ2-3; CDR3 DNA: TGTGCCAGCAGCCAAGATTTCGGGACTAGCGGCGATACGCAGTATTTT; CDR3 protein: CASSQDFGTSGDTQYF
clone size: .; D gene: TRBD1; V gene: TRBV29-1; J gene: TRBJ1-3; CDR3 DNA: TGCAGCGTTGACAACAGGGGTTCTGGAAACACCATATATTTT; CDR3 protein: CSVDNRGSGNTIYF
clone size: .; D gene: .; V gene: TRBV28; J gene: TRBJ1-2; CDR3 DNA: TGTGCCAGCAGTTTATCAGGGGCAGCATATGGCTACACCTTC; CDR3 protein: CASSLSGAAYGYTF
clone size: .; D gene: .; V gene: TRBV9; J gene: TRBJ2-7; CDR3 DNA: TGTGCCAGCAGCCCCCGACAGTACGAGCAGTACTTC; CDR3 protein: CASSPRQYEQYF
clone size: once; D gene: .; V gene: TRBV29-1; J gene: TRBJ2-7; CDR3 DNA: TGCAGCGTGGCCATGGGCTACTTCTACGAGCAGTACTTC; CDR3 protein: CSVAMGYFYEQYF
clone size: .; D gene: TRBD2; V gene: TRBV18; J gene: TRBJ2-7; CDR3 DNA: TGTGCCAGCTCGCCGGGACTAGCGGGAGGGGGCGACGAGCAGTACTTC; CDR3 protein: CASSPGLAGGGDEQYF
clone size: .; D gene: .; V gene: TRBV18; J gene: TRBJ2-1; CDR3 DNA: TGTGCCAGCTCACCCCCCGGACAGAAATCTGCTGGTGAGCAGTTCTTC; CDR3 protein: CASSPPGQKSAGEQFF
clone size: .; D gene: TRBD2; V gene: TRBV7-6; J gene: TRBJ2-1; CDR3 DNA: TGTGCCAGCAGTGTTAGCGGGAGCGCCTACAATGAGCAGTTCTTC; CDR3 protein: CASSVSGSAYNEQFF
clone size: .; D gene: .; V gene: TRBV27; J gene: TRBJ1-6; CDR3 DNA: TGTGCCAGCAGTTTATCGGGCAGAAGCTCCTATAATTCACCCCTCCACTTT; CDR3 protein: CASSLSGRSSYNSPLHF
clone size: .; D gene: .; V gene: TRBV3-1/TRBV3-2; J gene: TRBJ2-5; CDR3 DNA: TGTGCCAGCAGCCAAGAGTCTATAGGACAGAAAGAGACCCAGTACTTC; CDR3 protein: CASSQESIGQKETQYF
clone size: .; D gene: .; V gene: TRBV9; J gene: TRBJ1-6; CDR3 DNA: TGTGCCAGCAGCCAGACTCCTAGCTCCTATAATTCACCCCTCCACTTT; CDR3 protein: CASSQTPSSYNSPLHF
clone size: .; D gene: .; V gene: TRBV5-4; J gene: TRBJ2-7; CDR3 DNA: TGTGCCAGCAGCTCACTACCGAGCTCCTACGAGCAGTACTTC; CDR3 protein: CASSSLPSSYEQYF
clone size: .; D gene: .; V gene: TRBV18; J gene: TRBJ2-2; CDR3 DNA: TGTGCCAGCTCACCGGGCAGTAACACCGGGGAGCTGTTTTTT; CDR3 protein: CASSPGSNTGELFF
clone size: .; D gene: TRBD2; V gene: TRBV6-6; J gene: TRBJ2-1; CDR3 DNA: TGTGCCAGCAGTTCTGGACTAGCGGGAGGCTACAATGAGCAGTTCTTC; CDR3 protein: CASSSGLAGGYNEQFF
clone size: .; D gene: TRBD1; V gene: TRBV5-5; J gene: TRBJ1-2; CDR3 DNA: TGTGCCAGCAGCCCGGACAGGGAGTATGGCTACACCTTC; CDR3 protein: CASSPDREYGYTF
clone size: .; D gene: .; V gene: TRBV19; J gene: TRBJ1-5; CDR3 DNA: TGTGCCAGTAGTACCATGGCCGTGGGCCATCAGCCCCAGCATTTT; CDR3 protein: CASSTMAVGHQPQHF
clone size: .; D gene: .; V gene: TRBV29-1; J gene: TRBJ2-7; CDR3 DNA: TGCAGCGTTGAAGCTCCTTCCAGCGTAAACGAGCAGTACTTC; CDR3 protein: CSVEAPSSVNEQYF
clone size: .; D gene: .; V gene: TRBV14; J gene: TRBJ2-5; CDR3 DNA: TGTGCCAGCAGCCAAGAAGAGGGCGGGGTGAGGCGCCAAGAGACCCAGTACTTC; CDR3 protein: CASSQEEGGVRRQETQYF
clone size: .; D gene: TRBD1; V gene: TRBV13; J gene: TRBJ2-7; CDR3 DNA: TGTGCCAGCAGCTTCAGGGGGCCCGCGATCGAGCAGTACTTC; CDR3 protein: CASSFRGPAIEQYF
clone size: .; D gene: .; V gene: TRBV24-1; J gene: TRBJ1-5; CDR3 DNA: TGTGCCACCAGTGATGAGTCGCAGCCCCAGCATTTT; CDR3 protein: CATSDESQPQHF
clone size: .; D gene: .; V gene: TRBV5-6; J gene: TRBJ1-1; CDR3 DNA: TGTGCCAGCAGGAGGGGGATTTTTAACACTGAAGCTTTCTTT; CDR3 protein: CASRRGIFNTEAFF
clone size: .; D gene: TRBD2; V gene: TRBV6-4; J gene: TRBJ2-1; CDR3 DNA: TGTGCCAGCAGTGATGGGACTAGCGGGTTTGAGCAGTTCTTC; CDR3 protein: CASSDGTSGFEQFF
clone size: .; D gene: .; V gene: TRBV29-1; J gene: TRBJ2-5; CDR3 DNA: TGCAGCGTTGATGCTGGTGAACTTGAGACCCAGTACTTC; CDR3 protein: CSVDAGELETQYF
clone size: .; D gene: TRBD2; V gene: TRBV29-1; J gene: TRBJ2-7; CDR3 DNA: TGCAGCGCCTATCAAGCGGGAGAAAGCTACGAGCAGTACTTC; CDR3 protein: CSAYQAGESYEQYF
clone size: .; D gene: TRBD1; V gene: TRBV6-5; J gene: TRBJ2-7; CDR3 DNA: TGTGCCAGCAGACCGGGACAGGGATACGAGCAGTACTTC; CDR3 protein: CASRPGQGYEQYF
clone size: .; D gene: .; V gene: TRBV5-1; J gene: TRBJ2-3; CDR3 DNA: TGCGCCAGCAGCTTCCCCAGTTACACAGATACGCAGTATTTT; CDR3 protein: CASSFPSYTDTQYF
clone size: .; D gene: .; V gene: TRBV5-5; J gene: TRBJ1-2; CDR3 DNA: TGTGCCAGCAGCTTGGCCGGGAGCTATGGCTACACCTTC; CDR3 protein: CASSLAGSYGYTF
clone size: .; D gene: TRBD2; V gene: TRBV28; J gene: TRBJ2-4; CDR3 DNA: TGTGCCAGCAGTTTCAATCCTAGCGGGAGCAAAAACATTCAGTACTTC; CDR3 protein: CASSFNPSGSKNIQYF
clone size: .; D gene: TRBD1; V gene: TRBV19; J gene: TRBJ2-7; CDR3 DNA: TGTGCCAGTAGTAGTACCGGGACAGGGGGCCACGAGCAGTACTTC; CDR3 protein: CASSSTGTGGHEQYF
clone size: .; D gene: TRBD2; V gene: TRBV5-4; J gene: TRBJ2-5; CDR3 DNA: TGTGCCAGCAGCCGACCAGGGCGACAGCGGGAGGGAGGGGGTAGAGAGACCCAGTACTTC; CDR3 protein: CASSRPGRQREGGGRETQYF
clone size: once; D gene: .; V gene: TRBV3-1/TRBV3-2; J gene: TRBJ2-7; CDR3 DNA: TGTGCCAGCAGCCAACCCGGTTGGGGCCACGAGCAGTACTTC; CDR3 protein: CASSQPGWGHEQYF
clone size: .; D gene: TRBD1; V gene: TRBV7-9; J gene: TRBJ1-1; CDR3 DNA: TGTGCCAGCAGCTCTCGGGGGACAGCGCGAAACACTGAAGCTTTCTTT; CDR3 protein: CASSSRGTARNTEAFF
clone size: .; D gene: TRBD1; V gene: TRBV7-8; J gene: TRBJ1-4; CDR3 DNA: TGTGCCAGCAGCGCCAGACAGGGAACTAATGAAAAACTGTTTTTT; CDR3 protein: CASSARQGTNEKLFF
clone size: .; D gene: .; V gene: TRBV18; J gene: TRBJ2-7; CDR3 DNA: TGTGCCGCACGGCGGGACAGTTCCTACGAGCAGTACTTC; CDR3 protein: CAARRDSSYEQYF
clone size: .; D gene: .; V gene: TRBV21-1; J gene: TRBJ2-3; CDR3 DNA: TGTGCCAGCAGGGAGGGACTAGCGGGATTAGCAAGCACAGATACGCAGTATTTT; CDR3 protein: CASREGLAGLASTDTQYF
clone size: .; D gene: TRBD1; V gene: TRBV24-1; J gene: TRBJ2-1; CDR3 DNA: TGTGCCACCAGTGTTAGCGGACAGGGTTTAGATGAGCAGTTCTTC; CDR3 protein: CATSVSGQGLDEQFF
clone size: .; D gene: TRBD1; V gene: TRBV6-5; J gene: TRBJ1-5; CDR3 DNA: TGTGCCAGCAGTCACAGGGGTTATAGCAATCAGCCCCAGCATTTT; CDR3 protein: CASSHRGYSNQPQHF
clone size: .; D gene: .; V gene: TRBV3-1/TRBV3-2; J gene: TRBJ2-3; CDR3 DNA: TGTGCCAGCAGCCCCAGGACTTCGACCGGCACAGATACGCAGTATTTT; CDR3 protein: CASSPRTSTGTDTQYF
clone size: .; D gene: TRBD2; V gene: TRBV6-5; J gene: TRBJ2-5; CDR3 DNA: TGTGCCACCCAGGAGCGGGGGGGCGCAGAGACCCAGTACTTC; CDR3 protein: CATQERGGAETQYF
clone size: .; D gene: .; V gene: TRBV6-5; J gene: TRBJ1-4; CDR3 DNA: TGTGCCAGCAGTTACTCGAACCGGGAGAGGGAAAAACTGTTTTTT; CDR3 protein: CASSYSNREREKLFF
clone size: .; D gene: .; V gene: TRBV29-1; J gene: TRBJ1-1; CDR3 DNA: TGCAGCGTCCAACCGGGAGAGGGATCGCGGAGTGGCGCTTTCTTT; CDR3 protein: CSVQPGEGSRSGAFF
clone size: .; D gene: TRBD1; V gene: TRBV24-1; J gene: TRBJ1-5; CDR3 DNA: TGTGCCACCAGTGATTTGTACCGGGACAGAATCAATCAGCCCCAGCATTTT; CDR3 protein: CATSDLYRDRINQPQHF
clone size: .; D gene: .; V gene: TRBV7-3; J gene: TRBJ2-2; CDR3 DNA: TGTGCCAGCAGCCCTTCAGGGTTTACCGGGGAGCTGTTTTTT; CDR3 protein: CASSPSGFTGELFF
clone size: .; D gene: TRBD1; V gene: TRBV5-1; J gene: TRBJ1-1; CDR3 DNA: TGCGCCAGCAGCTTGGAGGGACAGTTGAACACTGAAGCTTTCTTT; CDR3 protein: CASSLEGQLNTEAFF
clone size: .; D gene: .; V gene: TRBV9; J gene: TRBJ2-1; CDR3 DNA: TGTGCCAGCAGTTCAGGGGACCCAAATTGGAATGAGCAGTTCTTC; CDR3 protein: CASSSGDPNWNEQFF
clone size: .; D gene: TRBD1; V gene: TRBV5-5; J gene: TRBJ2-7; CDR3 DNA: TGTGCCAGCAGCCCAGGACAGGCCCACTACGAGCAGTACTTC; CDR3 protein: CASSPGQAHYEQYF
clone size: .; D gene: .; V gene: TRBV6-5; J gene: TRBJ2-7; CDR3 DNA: TGTGCCAGCAGTTCTGACAGCTCCTACGAGCAGTACTTC; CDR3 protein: CASSSDSSYEQYF